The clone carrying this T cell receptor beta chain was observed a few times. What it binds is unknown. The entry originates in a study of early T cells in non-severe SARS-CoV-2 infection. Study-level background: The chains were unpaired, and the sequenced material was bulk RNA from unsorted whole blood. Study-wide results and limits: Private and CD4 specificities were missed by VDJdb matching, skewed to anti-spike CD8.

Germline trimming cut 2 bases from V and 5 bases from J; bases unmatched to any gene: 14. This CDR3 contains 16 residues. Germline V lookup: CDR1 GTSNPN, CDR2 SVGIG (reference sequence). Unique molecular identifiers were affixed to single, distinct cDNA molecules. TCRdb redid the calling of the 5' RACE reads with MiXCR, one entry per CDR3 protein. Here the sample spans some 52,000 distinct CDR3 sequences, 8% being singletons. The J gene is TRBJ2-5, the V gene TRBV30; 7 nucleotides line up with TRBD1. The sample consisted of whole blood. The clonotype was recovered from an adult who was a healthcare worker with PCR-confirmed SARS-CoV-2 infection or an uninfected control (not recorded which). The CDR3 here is CAWSNLRRQGSETQYF. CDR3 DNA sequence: TGTGCCTGGAGTAACCTCAGAAGACAGGGATCGGAGACCCAGTACTTC.